This is a list of T cell receptor beta chains from one sample in a study of T-cell reconstitution after alpha-beta-depleted transplantation in children. TCRdb passed the PCR reads through MiXCR, listing each CDR3 protein once. The sample has roughly 300,000 distinct CDR3 sequences; 9.5% to 10% are singletons. This specimen consisted of PBMCs from the stem cell graft donor, obtained from the stem cell graft. The receptors stem from a human donor who donated a stem cell graft to a child with SCID. Each CDR3 is given with its conserved first and last residue. A D gene is named only where the DNA matches it firmly. Rows give clone size only sometimes, using once, few, many, or a class for an expanded clone.

J,D,size,V,DNA,CDR3
TRBJ2-4,TRBD1,few,TRBV12-3/TRBV12-4,TGTGCCAGCAGGGGGACAGGGGTAACCAAAAACATTCAGTACTTC,CASRGTGVTKNIQYF
TRBJ1-1,.,few,TRBV12-3/TRBV12-4,TGTGCCAGCAGCCCGGTGGAGGAGAACACTGAAGCTTTCTTT,CASSPVEENTEAFF
TRBJ2-1,TRBD2,.,TRBV3-1,TGTGCCAGCAGCCCCGGGTTGACTAGCGGGGGGGCATTGGGTGAGCAGTTCTTC,CASSPGLTSGGALGEQFF
TRBJ2-7,.,.,TRBV29-1,TGCAGCGTTCGGGCAGAGGACGGATACTCCTACGAGCAGTACTTC,CSVRAEDGYSYEQYF
TRBJ1-5,.,.,TRBV5-6,TGTGCCAGCAGCTTATTGGGGCCGGGGAATCAGCCCCAGCATTTT,CASSLLGPGNQPQHF
TRBJ1-1,.,.,TRBV5-5,TGTGCCAGCAGCTTGATTGGGGTGACTGAAGCTTTCTTT,CASSLIGVTEAFF
TRBJ2-5,.,few,TRBV18,TGTGCCAGCTCACCACCGCAGGGGCGCGGACAAGAGACCCAGTACTTC,CASSPPQGRGQETQYF
TRBJ1-5,.,few,TRBV5-1,TGCGCCAGCAGCTCAGAGGGGGGTAGCAATCAGCCCCAGCATTTT,CASSSEGGSNQPQHF
TRBJ2-5,.,few,TRBV27,TGTGCCAGCAGTCCCTGGGACGCCGGGACCCAGTACTTC,CASSPWDAGTQYF
TRBJ2-5,TRBD2,few,TRBV5-1,TGCGCCAGCAGCACCGGACTAGCGGGGGTCCAAGAGACCCAGTACTTC,CASSTGLAGVQETQYF
TRBJ1-2,TRBD1,few,TRBV20-1,TGCAGTGCTTCAGCATGGACAGGGTTAGGTGGCTACACCTTC,CSASAWTGLGGYTF
TRBJ1-1,TRBD1,.,TRBV18,TGTGCCAGCTCACCACCGCAGGGGGGGAACACTGAAGCTTTCTTT,CASSPPQGGNTEAFF
TRBJ2-5,.,.,TRBV5-1,TGCGCCAGCAGAAGAGGAGGGGTTGGGGAGACCCAGTACTTC,CASRRGGVGETQYF
TRBJ2-2,.,.,TRBV5-6,TGTGCCAGCAGCCGGGGAACGAACACCGGGGAGCTGTTTTTT,CASSRGTNTGELFF
TRBJ2-3,.,.,TRBV7-7,TGTGCTAGCAGCTTAGGGGCTTCGAAGGGCACAGATACGCAGTATTTT,CASSLGASKGTDTQYF
TRBJ2-3,TRBD2,once,TRBV7-9,TGTGCCAGCAGCTCAACAGACCGGGGAGGGCAGACAGATACGCAGTATTTT,CASSSTDRGGQTDTQYF
TRBJ2-7,.,few,TRBV9,TGTGCCAGCAGCCCCGGGACGGCCGCCTACGAGCAGTACTTC,CASSPGTAAYEQYF
TRBJ1-2,TRBD1,.,TRBV7-7,TGTGCCAGCAGCACGGGGACAGGGGGCTATTATGGCTACACCTTC,CASSTGTGGYYGYTF
TRBJ1-6,.,few,TRBV25-1,TGTGCCAGCATGGTGGATTATAATTCACCCCTCCACTTT,CASMVDYNSPLHF
TRBJ2-2,TRBD1,many,TRBV7-2,TGTGCCAGCAGCTTAGTTTGGGGACAGTCTGGGGAGCTGTTTTTT,CASSLVWGQSGELFF
TRBJ2-3,.,.,TRBV5-3,TGTGCCAGCGGCCCGGGGCTGGTGGCAGATACGCAGTATTTT,CASGPGLVADTQYF
TRBJ1-3,.,.,TRBV7-9,TGTGCCAGCGCTGGAAACACCATATATTTT,CASAGNTIYF
TRBJ1-1,.,many,TRBV29-1,TGCAGCGTTGTATTGTCAGTTGAAGCTTTCTTT,CSVVLSVEAFF
TRBJ1-1,.,.,TRBV7-9,TGTGCCAGCAGCTTAGAAGAGGAGAACGTTGAAGCTTTCTTT,CASSLEEENVEAFF
TRBJ2-3,TRBD2,few,TRBV12-5,TGTGCTAGTGGTATGAGCGGGGGGGCCCTAGCGCAGTATTTT,CASGMSGGALAQYF
TRBJ1-1,TRBD1,many,TRBV6-1,TGTGCCAGCAGCCAGACAGGGGAGAACACTGAAGCTTTCTTT,CASSQTGENTEAFF
TRBJ2-1,TRBD2,.,TRBV12-3/TRBV12-4,TGTGCCAGCAGTCCGGGGGGACCTAATGAGCAGTTCTTC,CASSPGGPNEQFF
TRBJ2-7,.,.,TRBV6-2/TRBV6-3,TGTGCCAGCGTAGAATCCACCGCCAAATACGAGCAGTACTTC,CASVESTAKYEQYF
TRBJ1-4,.,many,TRBV5-1,TGCGCCAGCAGCTTGGATGGCCTGAGAAATGAAAAACTGTTTTTT,CASSLDGLRNEKLFF
TRBJ2-3,.,.,TRBV5-1,TGCGCCAGCAGTTATAGGACCCCTCAGAGCACAGATACGCAGTATTTT,CASSYRTPQSTDTQYF
TRBJ2-5,TRBD2,.,TRBV12-3/TRBV12-4,TGTGCCAGCAGTTGGGGACTAGCGGGGAAAGAGACCCAGTACTTC,CASSWGLAGKETQYF
TRBJ2-5,.,few,TRBV5-1,TGCGCCAGCAGCTTGGGGGGACACTCCCAAGAGACCCAGTACTTC,CASSLGGHSQETQYF
TRBJ2-1,.,many,TRBV4-1,TGCGCCAGCAGCCAAGATGACCTCGACAATGAGCAGTTCTTC,CASSQDDLDNEQFF
TRBJ2-1,TRBD1,few,TRBV4-1,TGCGCCAGCAGCCAAGGCTGGGGGACAGGGAATTACAATGAGCAGTTCTTC,CASSQGWGTGNYNEQFF
TRBJ1-1,.,.,TRBV5-1,TGCGCCAGCAGCTTTTTTTCCGGGACAACGAACACTGAAGCTTTCTTT,CASSFFSGTTNTEAFF
TRBJ2-1,.,few,TRBV7-2,TGTGCCAGCAGCTTACTAGGTACCTCCTACAATGAGCAGTTCTTC,CASSLLGTSYNEQFF
TRBJ1-1,TRBD1,few,TRBV12-3/TRBV12-4,TGTGCCAGCAGGGTGACAGGGCTGAACACTGAAGCTTTCTTT,CASRVTGLNTEAFF
TRBJ2-7,TRBD1,few,TRBV5-1,TGCGCCACTCTGAACAGGGGAAACCCATCCGAGCAGTACTTC,CATLNRGNPSEQYF
TRBJ2-7,.,.,TRBV4-1,TGCGCCAGCAGCCAAGCGGGTCCTCACTACGAGCAGTACTTC,CASSQAGPHYEQYF
TRBJ2-5,TRBD1,many,TRBV25-1,TGTGCCAGCAGTGAATTGACAGGGGGTTGGGAAGAGACCCAGTACTTC,CASSELTGGWEETQYF
TRBJ1-2,.,.,TRBV28,TGTGCCAGCAGTTTGGAATCCTATGGCTACACCTTC,CASSLESYGYTF
TRBJ2-3,.,.,TRBV27,TGTGCCAGCAGCGGCCCTAGCACAGATACGCAGTATTTT,CASSGPSTDTQYF
TRBJ2-3,.,.,TRBV9,TGTGCCAGCAGCGTAGGGGTGAGGGCAGATACGCAGTATTTT,CASSVGVRADTQYF
TRBJ2-3,.,.,TRBV9,TGTGCCAGCAGCGTAGGCGGAGCTAGCACAGATACGCAGTATTTT,CASSVGGASTDTQYF
TRBJ1-2,.,many,TRBV5-1,TGCGCCAGCAGCTTTGTGGAATCGAGGGGCTACACCTTC,CASSFVESRGYTF
TRBJ2-7,.,many,TRBV2,TGTGCCAGCAGCCGGGACATGTCGATTGAGCAGTACTTC,CASSRDMSIEQYF
TRBJ2-5,.,many,TRBV13,TGTGCCAGCAGTCCGCCCGAGGGGACAAGGTTCCAAGAGACCCAGTACTTC,CASSPPEGTRFQETQYF
TRBJ2-5,.,.,TRBV3-1,TGTGCCAGCAGCCCAACGCCGGGACCCCAAGAGACCCAGTACTTC,CASSPTPGPQETQYF
TRBJ2-2,TRBD1,.,TRBV12-3/TRBV12-4,TGTGCCAGCAGTCCCCCCGACAGGGCGCACACCGGGGAGCTGTTTTTT,CASSPPDRAHTGELFF
TRBJ2-7,.,few,TRBV5-1,TGCGCCAGCAGCTCCGGGACATTTTCCTACGAGCAGTACTTC,CASSSGTFSYEQYF
TRBJ2-7,.,.,TRBV7-9,TGTGCCAGCAGTCCCCTTTCGGGACGTGCCTTCGAGCAGTACTTC,CASSPLSGRAFEQYF
TRBJ2-5,TRBD2,.,TRBV15,TGTGCCACCAGCAGAGCTGTTGTGCGGGGGGGCCGTGGAGAGACCCAGTACTTC,CATSRAVVRGGRGETQYF
TRBJ1-3,.,few,TRBV5-1,TGCGCCAGCAGCTTGGTCCCAGGGGAAGGAAACACCATATATTTT,CASSLVPGEGNTIYF
TRBJ1-3,.,many,TRBV2,TGTGCCAGCAGTGATTGGTCCTCTGGAAACACCATATATTTT,CASSDWSSGNTIYF